Listed below are T cell receptor beta chains from one sample, sequenced in a study of graft-versus-host responses after intestinal transplantation. Clones were sequenced by immunoSEQ multiplex PCR, and TCRdb holds only the in-frame ones, with some missing. Of approximately 58,000 clones detected, 80% to 90% appear once; the ten largest clones hold 1.5% to 2%. Sample: PBMCs, taken 26 days after transplant. These receptors all come from a human patient who received an intestinal transplant, so some T cells may come from the graft donor. The CDR3 runs from the conserved cysteine through the conserved F or W. D genes are given only for firm matches. The listing skips clone size in some rows; elsewhere it reads once, few, many or a size class.

>-|TRBV19|-|TRBJ1-5
CASSPLGFGPQHF
TGTGCCAGTAGTCCCCTAGGTTTCGGGCCCCAGCATTTT
>-|TRBV11-3|-|TRBJ2-2
CASSFLGGELFF
TGTGCCAGCAGCTTTCTCGGGGGGGAGCTGTTTTTT
>-|TRBV10-3|-|TRBJ2-7
CAISQRFITYEQYF
TGTGCCATCAGTCAGCGGTTCATTACCTACGAGCAGTACTTC
>-|TRBV6-5|few|TRBJ1-3
CASNHQGTGNTIYF
TGTGCCAGCAATCATCAGGGTACTGGAAACACCATATATTTT
>-|TRBV2|-|TRBJ1-4
CASSEVTIGDVDEKLFF
TGTGCCAGCAGTGAAGTCACCATCGGGGATGTCGACGAAAAACTGTTTTTT
>-|TRBV27|-|TRBJ2-1
CASSPPGDSSYNEQFF
TGTGCCAGCAGTCCTCCGGGGGACAGTTCCTACAATGAGCAGTTCTTC
>-|TRBV27|-|TRBJ1-1
CASGLARSFTEAFF
TGTGCCAGCGGATTAGCGAGGTCGTTCACTGAAGCTTTCTTT
>-|TRBV27|few|TRBJ1-1
CASPFGGTEAFF
TGTGCCAGCCCCTTCGGAGGCACTGAAGCTTTCTTT
>TRBD1|TRBV6-5|-|TRBJ2-7
CASSSIPGTGTQEQYF
TGTGCCAGCAGTTCCATCCCCGGGACAGGCACTCAGGAGCAGTACTTC
>TRBD1|TRBV4-1|-|TRBJ1-2
CASSQGAGGNYGYTF
TGCGCCAGCAGCCAAGGTGCAGGGGGGAACTATGGCTACACCTTC
>TRBD1|TRBV19|-|TRBJ1-5
CASSSGTGVGQPQHF
TGTGCCAGTAGTTCCGGGACAGGGGTTGGTCAGCCCCAGCATTTT
>-|TRBV19|-|TRBJ1-5
CASSTGELAGAPQHF
TGTGCCAGTAGTACTGGGGAGCTAGCGGGGGCGCCCCAGCATTTT
>-|TRBV7-3|-|TRBJ1-2
CASSAGYGYTF
TGTGCCAGCAGTGCAGGTTATGGCTACACCTTC
>-|TRBV6-6|-|TRBJ1-2
CASGPRGNTYGYTF
TGTGCCAGCGGCCCCCGGGGGAATACCTATGGCTACACCTTC
>-|TRBV27|once|TRBJ1-5
CASSPLDRLDSNQPQHF
TGTGCCAGCAGTCCTCTAGACCGTTTGGATAGCAATCAGCCCCAGCATTTT
>-|TRBV27|-|TRBJ1-1
CASSLSGMNTEAFF
TGTGCCAGCAGTTTGTCGGGGATGAACACTGAAGCTTTCTTT
>-|TRBV28|-|TRBJ1-6
CASSLTAPGYNSPLHF
TGTGCCAGCAGTTTAACGGCCCCCGGGTATAATTCACCCCTCCACTTT